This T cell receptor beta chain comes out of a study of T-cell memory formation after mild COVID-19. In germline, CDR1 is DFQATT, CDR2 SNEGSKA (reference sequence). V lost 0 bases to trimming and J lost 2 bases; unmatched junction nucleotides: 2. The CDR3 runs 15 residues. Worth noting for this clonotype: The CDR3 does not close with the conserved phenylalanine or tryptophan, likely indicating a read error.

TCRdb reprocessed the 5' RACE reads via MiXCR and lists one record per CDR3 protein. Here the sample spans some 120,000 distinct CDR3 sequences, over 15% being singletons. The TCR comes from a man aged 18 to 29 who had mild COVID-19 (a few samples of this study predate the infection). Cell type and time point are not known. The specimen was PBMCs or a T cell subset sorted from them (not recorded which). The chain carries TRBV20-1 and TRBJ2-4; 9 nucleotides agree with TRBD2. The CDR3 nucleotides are TGCAGTGCTAGAGATAGCGGGGGCACCAAAAACATTCAGTACTTA. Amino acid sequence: CSARDSGGTKNIQYL.